This T cell receptor beta chain was found in a study of CD8 T cells in Susac syndrome. The germline V gene encodes CDR1 DFQATT and CDR2 SNEGSKA (reference sequence). V gave up 6 bases and J gave up 2 bases, with 16 bases separating them. The CDR3 totals 14 residues. Reverse transcription of roughly 0.5 to 1 ug RNA used random hexamers. Each CDR3 protein gets one entry after TCRdb re-called the immunoSEQ multiplex PCR reads with MiXCR. The sample has approximately 190,000 distinct CDR3 sequences, approximately 94% seen once; the top ten hold roughly 0.093%. Sequenced material: CD4+ T cells from PBMCs. The sequence came from a human donor with Susac syndrome. The V call is TRBV20-1, the J call TRBJ1-1; TRBD1 is a possible D gene (5 bases). The CDR3 spells CSARRDSSNTEAFF. CDR3 coding DNA: TGCAGTGCGCGCCGGGACTCCTCTAACACTGAAGCTTTCTTT.